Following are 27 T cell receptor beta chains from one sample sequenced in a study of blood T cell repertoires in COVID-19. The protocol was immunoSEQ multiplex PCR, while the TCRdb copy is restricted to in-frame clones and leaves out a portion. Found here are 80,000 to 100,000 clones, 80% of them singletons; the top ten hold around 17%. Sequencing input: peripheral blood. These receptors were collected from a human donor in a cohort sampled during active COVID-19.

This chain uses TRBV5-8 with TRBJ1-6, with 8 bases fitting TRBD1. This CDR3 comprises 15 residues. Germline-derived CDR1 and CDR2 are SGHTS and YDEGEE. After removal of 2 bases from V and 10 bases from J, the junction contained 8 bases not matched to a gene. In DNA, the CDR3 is TGTGCCAGCAGCTTAGAGACAGGGGTATACTCACCCCTCCACTTT. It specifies CASSLETGVYSPLHF.

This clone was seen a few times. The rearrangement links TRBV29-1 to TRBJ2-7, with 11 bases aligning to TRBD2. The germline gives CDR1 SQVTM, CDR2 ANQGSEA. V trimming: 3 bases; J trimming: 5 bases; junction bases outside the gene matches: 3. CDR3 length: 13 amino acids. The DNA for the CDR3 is TGCAGCGTTGAGACTAGCGGGACTCACGAGCAGTACTTC. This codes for CSVETSGTHEQYF.

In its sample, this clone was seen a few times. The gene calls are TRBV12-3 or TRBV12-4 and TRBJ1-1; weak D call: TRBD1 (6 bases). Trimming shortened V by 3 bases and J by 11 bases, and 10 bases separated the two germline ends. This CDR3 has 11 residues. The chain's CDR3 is CASSFGGAAFF. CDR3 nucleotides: TGTGCCAGCAGTTTCGGGGGGGCGGCTTTCTTT.

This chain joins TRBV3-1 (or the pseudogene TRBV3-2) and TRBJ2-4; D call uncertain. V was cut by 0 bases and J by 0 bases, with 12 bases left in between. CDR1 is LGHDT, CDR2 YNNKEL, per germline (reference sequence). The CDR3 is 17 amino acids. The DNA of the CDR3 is TGTGCCAGCAGCCAAGATCTAGGAAAGCTAGCCAAAAACATTCAGTACTTC. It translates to CASSQDLGKLAKNIQYF.

In DNA, the CDR3 is TGTGCCAGCGACAGGGTTGAGACCGGGGAGCTGTTTTTT. Translated: CASDRVETGELFF. The V gene is TRBV7-9, the J gene TRBJ2-2, with TRBD1 matching 7 bases. Per germline, CDR1 SEHNR and CDR2 FQNEAQ (reference sequence). The CDR3 is 13 amino acids. V gave up 8 bases and J gave up 5 bases; unmatched junction bases: 5. Using reference TRBV7-9 and TRBJ2-2 for the parts outside the CDR3, the full variable domain is DTGVSQNPRHKITKRGQNVTFRCDPISEHNRLYWYRQTLGQGPEFLTYFQNEAQLEKSRLLSDRFSAERPKGSFSTLEIQRTEQGDSAMYLCASDRVETGELFFGEGSRLTVL.

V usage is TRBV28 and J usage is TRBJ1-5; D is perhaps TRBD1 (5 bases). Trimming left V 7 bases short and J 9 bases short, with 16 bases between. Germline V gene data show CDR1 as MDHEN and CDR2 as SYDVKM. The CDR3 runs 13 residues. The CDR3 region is CASTRAGLGPQHF. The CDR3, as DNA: TGTGCCAGCACTAGAGCGGGGCTGGGGCCCCAGCATTTT.

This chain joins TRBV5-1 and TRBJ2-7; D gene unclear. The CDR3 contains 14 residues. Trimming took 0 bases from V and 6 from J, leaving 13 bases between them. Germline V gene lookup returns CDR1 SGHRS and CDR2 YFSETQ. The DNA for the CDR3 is TGCGCCAGCAGCTTGGAACCGGGTCCGGGCGAGCAGTACTTC. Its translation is CASSLEPGPGEQYF.

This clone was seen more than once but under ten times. CDR3 protein: CASSLGTSGYNEQFF. The CDR3 region has the DNA TGCGCCAGCAGCCTCGGGACTAGCGGCTACAATGAGCAGTTCTTC. The rearrangement joins TRBV10-1 to TRBJ2-1, with 11 bases identical to TRBD2. The CDR3 has 15 amino acids. J was trimmed by 3 bases and V by 6 bases; bases with no gene match: 4. CDR1 and CDR2 (germline): WNHNN, SYGVQD (reference sequence).

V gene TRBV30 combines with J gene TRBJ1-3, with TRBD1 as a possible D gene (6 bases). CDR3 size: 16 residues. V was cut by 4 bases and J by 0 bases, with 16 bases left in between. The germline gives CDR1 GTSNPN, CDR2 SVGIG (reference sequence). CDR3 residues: CAWTAGTPASGNTIYF. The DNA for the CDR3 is TGTGCCTGGACCGCCGGGACACCCGCCTCTGGAAACACCATATATTTT.

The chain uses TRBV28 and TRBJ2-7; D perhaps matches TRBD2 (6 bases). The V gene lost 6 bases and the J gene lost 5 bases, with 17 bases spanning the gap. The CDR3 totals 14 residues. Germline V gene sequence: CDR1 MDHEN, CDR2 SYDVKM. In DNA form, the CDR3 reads TGTGCCAGCAGGGACCGTGGGGGGAAGCACGAGCAGTACTTC. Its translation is CASRDRGGKHEQYF.

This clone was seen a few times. CDR3 residues: CASSLRGQAREQYF. CDR3 in DNA: TGTGCCAGCAGCTTGCGGGGACAGGCGAGAGAGCAGTACTTC. The rearrangement links TRBV5-4 to TRBJ2-7, with 8 bases lining up with TRBD1. From germline, CDR1 is SGHNT and CDR2 YYREEE (reference sequence). After removal of 1 base from V and 7 bases from J, the junction contained 7 bases not matched to a gene. CDR3 length: 14 amino acids.

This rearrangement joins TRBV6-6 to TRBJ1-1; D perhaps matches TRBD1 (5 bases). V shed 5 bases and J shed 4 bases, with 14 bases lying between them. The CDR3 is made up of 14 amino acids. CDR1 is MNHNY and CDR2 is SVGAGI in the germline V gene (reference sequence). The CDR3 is CASSMSGVGTEAFF. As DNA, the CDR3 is TGTGCCAGCAGTATGTCGGGGGTGGGCACTGAAGCTTTCTTT.

The DNA of the CDR3 is TGTGCCAGCCGACCCTACAGGGTGTCCACTGAAGCTTTCTTT. It specifies CASRPYRVSTEAFF. The chain joins TRBV28 to TRBJ1-1, with D possibly being TRBD1 (6 bases). CDR3 length: 14 amino acids. Germline loops: CDR1 MDHEN, CDR2 SYDVKM. V shed 8 bases and J shed 4 bases, with 17 bases lying between them.

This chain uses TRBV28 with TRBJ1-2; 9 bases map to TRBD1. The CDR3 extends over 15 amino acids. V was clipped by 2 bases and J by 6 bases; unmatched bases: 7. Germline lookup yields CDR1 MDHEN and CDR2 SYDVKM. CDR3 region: CASSLTGGAWDGYTF. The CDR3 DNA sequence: TGTGCCAGCAGTTTAACAGGGGGCGCGTGGGATGGCTACACCTTC.

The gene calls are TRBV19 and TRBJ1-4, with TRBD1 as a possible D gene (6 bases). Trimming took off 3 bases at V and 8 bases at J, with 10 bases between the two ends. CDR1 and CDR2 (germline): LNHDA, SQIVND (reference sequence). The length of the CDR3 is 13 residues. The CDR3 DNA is TGTGCCAGTAGTATCGGGACAATGGAAAAACTGTTTTTT. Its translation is CASSIGTMEKLFF.

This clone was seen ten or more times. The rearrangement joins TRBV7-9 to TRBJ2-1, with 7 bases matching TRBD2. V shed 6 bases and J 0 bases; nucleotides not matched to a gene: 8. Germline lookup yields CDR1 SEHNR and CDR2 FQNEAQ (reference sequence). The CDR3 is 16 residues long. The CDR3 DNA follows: TGTGCCAGCAGTCCGGATAGCGGGCTCTCCTACAATGAGCAGTTCTTC. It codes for CASSPDSGLSYNEQFF.

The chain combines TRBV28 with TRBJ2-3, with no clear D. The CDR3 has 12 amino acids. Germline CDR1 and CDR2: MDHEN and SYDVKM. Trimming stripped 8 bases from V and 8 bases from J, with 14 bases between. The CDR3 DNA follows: TGTGCCAGCCTATCATTAGATAGTACGCAGTATTTT. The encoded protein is CASLSLDSTQYF. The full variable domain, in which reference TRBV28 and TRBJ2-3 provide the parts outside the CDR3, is DVKVTQSSRYLVKRTGEKVFLECVQDMDHENMFWYRQDPGLGLRLIYFSYDVKMKEKGDIPEGYSVSREKKERFSLILESASTNQTSMYLCASLSLDSTQYFGPGTRLTVL.

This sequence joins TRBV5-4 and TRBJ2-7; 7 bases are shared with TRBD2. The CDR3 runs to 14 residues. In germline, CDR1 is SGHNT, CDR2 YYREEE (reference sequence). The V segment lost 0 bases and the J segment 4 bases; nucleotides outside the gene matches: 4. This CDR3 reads CASSLAGGGYEQYF. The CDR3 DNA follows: TGTGCCAGCAGCTTGGCCGGGGGAGGGTACGAGCAGTACTTC.

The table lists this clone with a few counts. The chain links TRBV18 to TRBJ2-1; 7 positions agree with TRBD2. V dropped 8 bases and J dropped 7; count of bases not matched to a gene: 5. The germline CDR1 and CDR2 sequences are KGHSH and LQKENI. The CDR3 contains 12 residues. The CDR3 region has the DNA TGTGCCAGCGCCATCGGGAGGAATGAGCAGTTCTTC. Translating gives CASAIGRNEQFF.

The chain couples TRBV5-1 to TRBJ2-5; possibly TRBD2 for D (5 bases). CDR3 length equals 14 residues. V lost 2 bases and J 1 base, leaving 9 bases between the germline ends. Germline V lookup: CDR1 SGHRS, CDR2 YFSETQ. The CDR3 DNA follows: TGCGCCAGCAGCTTCCCGGGAACCCAAGAGACCCAGTACTTC. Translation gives CASSFPGTQETQYF. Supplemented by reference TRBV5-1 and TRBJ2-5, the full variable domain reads KAGVTQTPRYLIKTRGQQVTLSCSPISGHRSVSWYQQTPGQGLQFLFEYFSETQRNKGNFPGRFSGRQFSNSRSEMNVSTLELGDSALYLCASSFPGTQETQYFGPGTRLLVL.

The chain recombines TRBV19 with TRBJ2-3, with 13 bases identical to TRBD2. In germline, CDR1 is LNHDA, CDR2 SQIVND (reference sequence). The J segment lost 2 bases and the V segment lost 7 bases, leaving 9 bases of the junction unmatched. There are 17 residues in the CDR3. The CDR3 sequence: CASTTSGRALDTDTQYF. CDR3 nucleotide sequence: TGTGCCAGTACTACTAGCGGGAGGGCCCTAGACACAGATACGCAGTATTTT.

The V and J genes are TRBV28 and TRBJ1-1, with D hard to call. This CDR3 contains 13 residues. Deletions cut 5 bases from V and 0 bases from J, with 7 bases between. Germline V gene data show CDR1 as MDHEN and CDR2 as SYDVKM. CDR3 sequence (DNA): TGTGCCAGCAGTGTCTATATGAACACTGAAGCTTTCTTT. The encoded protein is CASSVYMNTEAFF.

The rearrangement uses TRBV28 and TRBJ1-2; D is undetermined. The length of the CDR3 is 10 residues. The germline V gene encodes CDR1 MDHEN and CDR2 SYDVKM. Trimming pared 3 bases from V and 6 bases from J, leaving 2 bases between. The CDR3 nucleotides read TGTGCCAGCAGTTTTAATGGCTACACCTTC. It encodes CASSFNGYTF.

CDR3: CASRGRDRGTYEQYF. CDR3 DNA: TGCGCCAGCAGGGGGAGGGACAGGGGAACCTACGAGCAGTACTTC. This sequence joins TRBV5-1 and TRBJ2-7; 10 bases are shared with TRBD1. CDR1 and CDR2 (germline): SGHRS, YFSETQ. The CDR3 is 15 amino acids. V lost 5 bases to trimming and J lost 2 bases; unmatched junction nucleotides: 7. The full variable domain, in which reference TRBV5-1 and TRBJ2-7 provide the parts outside the CDR3, is KAGVTQTPRYLIKTRGQQVTLSCSPISGHRSVSWYQQTPGQGLQFLFEYFSETQRNKGNFPGRFSGRQFSNSRSEMNVSTLELGDSALYLCASRGRDRGTYEQYFGPGTRLTVT.

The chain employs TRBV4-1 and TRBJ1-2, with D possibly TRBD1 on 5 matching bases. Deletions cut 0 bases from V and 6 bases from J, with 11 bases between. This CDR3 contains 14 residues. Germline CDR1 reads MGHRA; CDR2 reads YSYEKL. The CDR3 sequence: CASSQELQAHGYTF. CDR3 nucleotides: TGCGCCAGCAGCCAAGAGTTACAGGCCCATGGCTACACCTTC.

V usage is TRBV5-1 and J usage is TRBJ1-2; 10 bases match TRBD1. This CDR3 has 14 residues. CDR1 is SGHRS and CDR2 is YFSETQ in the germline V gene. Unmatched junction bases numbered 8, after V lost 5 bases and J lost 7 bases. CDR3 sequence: CASSQDRGRLGYTF. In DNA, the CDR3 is TGCGCCAGCAGTCAGGACAGGGGGAGGCTTGGCTACACCTTC.

The CDR3 reads CASSLTGSGNTIYF. CDR3 sequence (DNA): TGTGCCAGCAGCTTGACAGGTTCTGGAAACACCATATATTTT. The V and J genes are TRBV5-4 and TRBJ1-3; the D gene is possibly TRBD1 (5 bases). The CDR3 extends over 14 amino acids. Germline CDR1 SGHNT, CDR2 YYREEE (reference sequence). The V end was cut by 1 base, the J end by 1 base, with 6 bases between. The variable domain in full, completed from reference TRBV5-4 and TRBJ1-3, reads ETGVTQSPTHLIKTRGQQVTLRCSSQSGHNTVSWYQQALGQGPQFIFQYYREEENGRGNFPPRFSGLQFPNYSSELNVNALELDDSALYLCASSLTGSGNTIYFGEGSWLTVV.